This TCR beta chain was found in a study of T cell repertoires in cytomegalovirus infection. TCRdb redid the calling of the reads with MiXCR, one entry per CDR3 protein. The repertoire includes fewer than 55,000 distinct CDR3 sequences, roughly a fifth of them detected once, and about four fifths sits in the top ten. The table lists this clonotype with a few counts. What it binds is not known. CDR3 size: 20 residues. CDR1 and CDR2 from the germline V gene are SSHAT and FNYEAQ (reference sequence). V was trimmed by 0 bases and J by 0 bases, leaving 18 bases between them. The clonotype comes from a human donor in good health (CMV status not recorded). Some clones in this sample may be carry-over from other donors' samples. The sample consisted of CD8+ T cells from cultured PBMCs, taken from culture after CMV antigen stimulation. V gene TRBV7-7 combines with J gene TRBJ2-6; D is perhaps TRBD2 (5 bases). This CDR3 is CASSLAPRVDGDSGANVLTF. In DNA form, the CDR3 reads TGTGCCAGCAGCTTAGCGCCGCGGGTGGATGGGGACTCTGGGGCCAACGTCCTGACTTTC.